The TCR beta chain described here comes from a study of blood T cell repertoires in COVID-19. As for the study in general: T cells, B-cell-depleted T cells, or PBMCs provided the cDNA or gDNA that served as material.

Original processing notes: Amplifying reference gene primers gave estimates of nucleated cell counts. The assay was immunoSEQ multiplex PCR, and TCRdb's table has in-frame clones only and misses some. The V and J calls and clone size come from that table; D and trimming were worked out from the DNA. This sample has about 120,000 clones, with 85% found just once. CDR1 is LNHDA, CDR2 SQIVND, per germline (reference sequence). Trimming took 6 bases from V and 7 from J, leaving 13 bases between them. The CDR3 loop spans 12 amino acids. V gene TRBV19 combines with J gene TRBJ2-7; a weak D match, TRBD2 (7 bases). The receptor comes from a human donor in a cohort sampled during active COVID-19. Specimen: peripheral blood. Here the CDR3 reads CASRGGGSEQYF. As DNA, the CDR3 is TGTGCCAGTAGGGGAGGGGGATCTGAGCAGTACTTC.